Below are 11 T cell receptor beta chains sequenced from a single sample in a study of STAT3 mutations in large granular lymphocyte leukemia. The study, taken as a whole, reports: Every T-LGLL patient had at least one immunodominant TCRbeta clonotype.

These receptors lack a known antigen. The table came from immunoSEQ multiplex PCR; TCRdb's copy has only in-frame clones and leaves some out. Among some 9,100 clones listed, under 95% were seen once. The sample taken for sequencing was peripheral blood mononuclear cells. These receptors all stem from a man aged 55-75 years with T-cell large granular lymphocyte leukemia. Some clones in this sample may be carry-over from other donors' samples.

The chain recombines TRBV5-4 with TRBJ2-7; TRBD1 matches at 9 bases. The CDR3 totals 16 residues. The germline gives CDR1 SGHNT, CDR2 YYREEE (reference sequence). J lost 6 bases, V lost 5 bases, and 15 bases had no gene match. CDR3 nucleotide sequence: TGTGCCAGCAGTCCCTCTCCGGGGACAGGGCTTCTCGAGCAGTACTTC. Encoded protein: CASSPSPGTGLLEQYF.

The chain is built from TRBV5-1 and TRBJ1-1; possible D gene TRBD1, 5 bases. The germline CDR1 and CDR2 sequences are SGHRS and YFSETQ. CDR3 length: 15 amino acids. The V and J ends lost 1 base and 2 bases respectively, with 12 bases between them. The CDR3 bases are TGCGCCAGCAGCTTGAGGGGTCGGCACAACACTGAAGCTTTCTTT. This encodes CASSLRGRHNTEAFF.

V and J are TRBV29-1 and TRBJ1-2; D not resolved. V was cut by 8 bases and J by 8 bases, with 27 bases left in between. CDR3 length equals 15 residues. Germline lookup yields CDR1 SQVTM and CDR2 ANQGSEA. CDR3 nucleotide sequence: TGCAGCCCCCGGACTCATTCAGTGGGATCACCGGGCTACACCTTC. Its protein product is CSPRTHSVGSPGYTF.

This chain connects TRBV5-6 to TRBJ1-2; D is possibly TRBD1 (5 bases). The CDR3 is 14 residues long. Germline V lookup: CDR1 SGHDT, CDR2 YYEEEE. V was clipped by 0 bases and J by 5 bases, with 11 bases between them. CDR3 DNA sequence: TGTGCCAGCAGCTTGGGAGCCAGGGAATATGGCTACACCTTC. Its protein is CASSLGAREYGYTF.

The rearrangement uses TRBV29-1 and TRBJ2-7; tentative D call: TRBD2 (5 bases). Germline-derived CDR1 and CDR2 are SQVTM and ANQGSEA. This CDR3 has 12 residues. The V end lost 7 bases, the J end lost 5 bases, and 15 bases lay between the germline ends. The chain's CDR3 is CSAGVLWDEQYF. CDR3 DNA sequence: TGCAGCGCCGGGGTTCTTTGGGACGAGCAGTACTTC.

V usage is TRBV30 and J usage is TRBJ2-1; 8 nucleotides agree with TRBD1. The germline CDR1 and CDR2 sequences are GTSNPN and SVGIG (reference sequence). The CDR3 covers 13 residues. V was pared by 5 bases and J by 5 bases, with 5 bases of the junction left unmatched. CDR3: CAWATGDDNEQFF. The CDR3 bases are TGTGCCTGGGCGACAGGGGACGACAATGAGCAGTTCTTC. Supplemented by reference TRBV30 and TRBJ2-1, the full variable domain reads SQTIHQWPATLVQPVGSPLSLECTVEGTSNPNLYWYRQAAGRGLQLLFYSVGIGQISSEVPQNLSASRPQDRQFILSSKKLLLSDSGFYLCAWATGDDNEQFFGPGTRLTVL.

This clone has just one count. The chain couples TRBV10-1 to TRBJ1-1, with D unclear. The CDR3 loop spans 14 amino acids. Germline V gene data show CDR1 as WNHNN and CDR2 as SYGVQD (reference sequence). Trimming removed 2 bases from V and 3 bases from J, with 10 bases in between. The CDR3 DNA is TGCGCCAGCAGTGAGGACGAAAGAGACACTGAAGCTTTCTTT. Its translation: CASSEDERDTEAFF.

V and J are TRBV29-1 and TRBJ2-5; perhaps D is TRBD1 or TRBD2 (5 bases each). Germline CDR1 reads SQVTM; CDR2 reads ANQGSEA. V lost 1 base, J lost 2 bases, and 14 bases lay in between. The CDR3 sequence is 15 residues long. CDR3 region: CSVEGRRDRQETQYF. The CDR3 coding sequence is TGCAGCGTTGAAGGCCGCCGGGACCGACAAGAGACCCAGTACTTC.

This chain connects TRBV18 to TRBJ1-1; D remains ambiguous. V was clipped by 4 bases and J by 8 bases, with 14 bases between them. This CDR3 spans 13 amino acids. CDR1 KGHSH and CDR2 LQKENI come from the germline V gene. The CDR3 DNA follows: TGTGCCAGCTCACTACCAGGACGGGAAGAAGCTTTCTTT. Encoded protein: CASSLPGREEAFF.

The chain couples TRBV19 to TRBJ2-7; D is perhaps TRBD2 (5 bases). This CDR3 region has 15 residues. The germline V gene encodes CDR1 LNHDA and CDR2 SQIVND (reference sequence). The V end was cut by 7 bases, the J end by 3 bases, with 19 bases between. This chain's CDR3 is CASTQAVGINYEQYF. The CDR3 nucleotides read TGTGCCAGTACCCAGGCAGTCGGGATTAACTACGAGCAGTACTTC.

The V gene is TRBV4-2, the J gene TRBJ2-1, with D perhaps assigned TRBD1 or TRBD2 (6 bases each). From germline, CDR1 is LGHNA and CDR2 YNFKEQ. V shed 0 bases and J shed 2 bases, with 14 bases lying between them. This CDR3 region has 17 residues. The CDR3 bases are TGTGCCAGCAGCCAAGATTACGGGGGCCCCCCCTACAATGAGCAGTTCTTC. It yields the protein CASSQDYGGPPYNEQFF.